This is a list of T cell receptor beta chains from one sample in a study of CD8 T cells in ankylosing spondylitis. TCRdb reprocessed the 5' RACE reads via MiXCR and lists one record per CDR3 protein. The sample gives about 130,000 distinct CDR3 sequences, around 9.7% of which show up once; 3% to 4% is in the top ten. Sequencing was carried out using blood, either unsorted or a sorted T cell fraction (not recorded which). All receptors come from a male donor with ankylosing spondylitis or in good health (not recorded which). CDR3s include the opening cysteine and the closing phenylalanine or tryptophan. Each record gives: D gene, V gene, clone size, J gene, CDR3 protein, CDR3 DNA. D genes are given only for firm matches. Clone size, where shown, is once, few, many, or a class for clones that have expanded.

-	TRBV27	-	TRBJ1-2	CASSLMGISGYTF	TGTGCCAGCAGTTTAATGGGAATCAGTGGCTACACCTTC
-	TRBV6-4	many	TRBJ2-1	CASSDSVSHEDEQFF	TGTGCCAGCAGTGACTCGGTGAGCCACGAGGATGAGCAGTTCTTC
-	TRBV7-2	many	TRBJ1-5	CASSLRSGQPQHF	TGTGCCAGCAGCTTACGATCGGGTCAGCCCCAGCATTTT
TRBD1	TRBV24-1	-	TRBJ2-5	CATSGILGTDQETQYF	TGTGCCACCAGTGGAATATTAGGGACAGACCAAGAGACCCAGTACTTC
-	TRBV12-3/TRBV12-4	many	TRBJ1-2	CASSFGVEANYGYTF	TGTGCCAGCAGTTTTGGGGTAGAAGCTAACTATGGCTACACCTTC
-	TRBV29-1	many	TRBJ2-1	CSVGSLRGYNEQFF	TGCAGCGTGGGGTCTTTGCGGGGTTACAATGAGCAGTTCTTC
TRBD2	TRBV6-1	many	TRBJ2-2	CASTDRTSRELFF	TGTGCCAGCACCGACCGGACTAGCAGGGAGCTGTTTTTT
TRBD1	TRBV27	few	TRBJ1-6	CASRWTGEGSSPLHF	TGTGCCAGCAGGTGGACAGGCGAGGGGAGTTCACCCCTCCACTTT
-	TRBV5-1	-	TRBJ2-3	CASSGGTPRTDTQYF	TGCGCCAGCAGCGGAGGGACTCCCCGCACAGATACGCAGTATTTC
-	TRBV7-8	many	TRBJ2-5	CASSLERYQETQYF	TGTGCCAGCAGCTTAGAGCGGTACCAAGAGACCCAGTACTTC
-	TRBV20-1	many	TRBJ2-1	CSARGSFEQFF	TGCAGTGCTAGAGGTAGTTTTGAGCAGTTCTTC
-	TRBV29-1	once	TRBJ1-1	CSVGTPLNTEAFF	TGCAGCGTGGGGACACCTCTGAACACTGAAGCTTTCTTT
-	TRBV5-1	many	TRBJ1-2	CASSLGDFDGYTF	TGCGCCAGCAGCCTGGGAGATTTCGATGGCTACACCTTC
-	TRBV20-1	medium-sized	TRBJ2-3	CSARNIERSSTDTQYF	TGCAGTGCTAGAAACATAGAGCGGTCTAGCACAGATACGCAGTATTTT
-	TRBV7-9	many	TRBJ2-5	CASSSSSWKETQYF	TGTGCCAGCAGCTCCTCCTCTTGGAAAGAGACCCAGTACTTC
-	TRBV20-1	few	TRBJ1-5	CSATAGTQPQHF	TGCAGTGCTACGGCAGGGACCCAGCCCCAGCATTTT
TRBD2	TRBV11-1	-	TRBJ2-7	CASSRKTSGDRSSYEQYF	TGTGCCAGCAGCCGAAAGACTAGCGGGGATAGGAGCTCCTACGAGCAGTACTTC
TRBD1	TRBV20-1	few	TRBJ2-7	CSARPLGTGYEQYF	TGCAGTGCAAGACCCCTGGGGACAGGGTACGAGCAGTACTTC
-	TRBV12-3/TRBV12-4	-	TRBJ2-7	CASSLTGRSYEQYF	TGTGCCAGCAGTTTAACAGGGAGATCCTACGAGCAGTACTTC
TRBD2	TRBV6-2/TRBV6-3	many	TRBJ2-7	CASSGLAGSYEQYF	TGTGCCAGCAGCGGACTAGCGGGATCCTACGAGCAGTACTTC
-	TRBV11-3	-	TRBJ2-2	CASSLAIGVLDGELFF	TGTGCCAGCAGCTTAGCTATCGGAGTTCTGGACGGGGAGCTGTTTTTT
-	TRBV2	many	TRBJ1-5	CASSPQGLNQPQHF	TGTGCCAGCAGCCCCCAGGGGCTCAATCAGCCCCAGCATTTT
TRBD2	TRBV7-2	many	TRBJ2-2	CASSYKRDPGELFF	TGTGCCAGCAGCTATAAGCGGGACCCCGGGGAGCTGTTTTTT
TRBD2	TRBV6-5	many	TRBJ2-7	CASSYAGLAFTYEQYF	TGTGCCAGCAGTTATGCGGGACTAGCGTTCACCTACGAGCAGTACTTC
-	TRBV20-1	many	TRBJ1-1	CSARAGWLGGNTEAFF	TGCAGTGCTAGAGCAGGGTGGCTGGGGGGTAACACTGAAGCTTTCTTT
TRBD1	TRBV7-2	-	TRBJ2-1	CASSLDRVSSNEQFF	TGTGCCAGCAGCTTGGACAGGGTCTCGAGTAATGAGCAGTTCTTC
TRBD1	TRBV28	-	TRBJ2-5	CASSSVRTGKETQYF	TGTGCCAGCAGTTCGGTACGGACAGGGAAAGAGACCCAGTACTTC